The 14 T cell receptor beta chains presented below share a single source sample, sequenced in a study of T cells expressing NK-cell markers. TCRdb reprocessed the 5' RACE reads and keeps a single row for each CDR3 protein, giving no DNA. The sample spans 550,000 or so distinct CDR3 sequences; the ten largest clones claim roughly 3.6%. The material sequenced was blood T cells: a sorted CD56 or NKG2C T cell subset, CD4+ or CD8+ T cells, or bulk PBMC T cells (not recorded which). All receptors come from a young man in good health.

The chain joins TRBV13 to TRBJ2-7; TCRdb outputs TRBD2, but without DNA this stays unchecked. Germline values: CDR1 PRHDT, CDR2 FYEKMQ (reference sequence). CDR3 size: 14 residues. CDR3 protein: CASSSGLAVYEQYF.

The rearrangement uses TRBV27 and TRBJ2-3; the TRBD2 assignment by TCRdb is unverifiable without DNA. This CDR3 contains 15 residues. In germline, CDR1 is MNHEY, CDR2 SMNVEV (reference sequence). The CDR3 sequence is CASSTLEESTDTQYF.

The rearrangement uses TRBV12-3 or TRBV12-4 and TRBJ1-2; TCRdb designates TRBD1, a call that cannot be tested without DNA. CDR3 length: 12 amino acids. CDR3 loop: CASSLALWGYTF.

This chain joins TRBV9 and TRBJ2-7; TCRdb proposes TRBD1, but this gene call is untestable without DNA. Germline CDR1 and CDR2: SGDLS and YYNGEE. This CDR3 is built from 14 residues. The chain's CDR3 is CASSVFDRAGEQYF.

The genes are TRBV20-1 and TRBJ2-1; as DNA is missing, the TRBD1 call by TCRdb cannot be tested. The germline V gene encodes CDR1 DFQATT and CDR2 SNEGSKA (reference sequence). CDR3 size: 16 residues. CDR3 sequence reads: CSARGRRREGNRGQFF.

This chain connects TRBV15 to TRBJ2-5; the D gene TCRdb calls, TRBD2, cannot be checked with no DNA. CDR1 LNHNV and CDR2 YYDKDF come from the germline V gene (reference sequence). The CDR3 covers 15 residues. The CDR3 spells CATSMTSGMQETQYF. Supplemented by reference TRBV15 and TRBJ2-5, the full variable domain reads DAMVIQNPRYQVTQFGKPVTLSCSQTLNHNVMYWYQQKSSQAPKLLFHYYDKDFNNEADTPDNFQSRRPNTSFCFLDIRSPGLGDTAMYLCATSMTSGMQETQYFGPGTRLLVL.

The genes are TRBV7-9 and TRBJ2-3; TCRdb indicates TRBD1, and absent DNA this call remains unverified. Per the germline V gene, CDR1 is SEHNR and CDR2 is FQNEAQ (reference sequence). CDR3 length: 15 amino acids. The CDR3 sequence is CASSYSTGVGSTQYF.

This CDR3 is CASSLGGQLYEKLFF. This chain uses TRBV5-1 with TRBJ1-4; absent DNA, TCRdb's TRBD1 call cannot be checked. The germline V gene encodes CDR1 SGHRS and CDR2 YFSETQ. This CDR3 is 15 amino acids long. The full variable domain, in which reference TRBV5-1 and TRBJ1-4 provide the parts outside the CDR3, is KAGVTQTPRYLIKTRGQQVTLSCSPISGHRSVSWYQQTPGQGLQFLFEYFSETQRNKGNFPGRFSGRQFSNSRSEMNVSTLELGDSALYLCASSLGGQLYEKLFFGSGTQLSVL.

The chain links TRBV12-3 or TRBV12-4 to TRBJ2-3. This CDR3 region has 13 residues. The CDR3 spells CASRYTSQDTQYF.

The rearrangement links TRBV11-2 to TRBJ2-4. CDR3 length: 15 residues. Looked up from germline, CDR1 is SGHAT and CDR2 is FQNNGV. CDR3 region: CASSYLMVAKNIQYF.

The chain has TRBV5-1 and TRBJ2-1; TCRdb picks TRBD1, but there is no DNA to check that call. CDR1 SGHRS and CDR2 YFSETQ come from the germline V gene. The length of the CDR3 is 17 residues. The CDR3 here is CASSLAWDRGSYNEQFF.

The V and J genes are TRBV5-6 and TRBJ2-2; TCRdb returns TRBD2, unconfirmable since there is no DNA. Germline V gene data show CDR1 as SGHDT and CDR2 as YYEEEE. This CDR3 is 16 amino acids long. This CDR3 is CASSLGSALETGELFF. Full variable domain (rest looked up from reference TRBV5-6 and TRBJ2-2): DAGVTQSPTHLIKTRGQQVTLRCSPKSGHDTVSWYQQALGQGPQFIFQYYEEEERQRGNFPDRFSGHQFPNYSSELNVNALLLGDSALYLCASSLGSALETGELFFGEGSRLTVL.

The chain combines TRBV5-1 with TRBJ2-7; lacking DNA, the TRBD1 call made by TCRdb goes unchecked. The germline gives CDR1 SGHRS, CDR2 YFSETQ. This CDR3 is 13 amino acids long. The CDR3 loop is CASSTGQGDEQYF.

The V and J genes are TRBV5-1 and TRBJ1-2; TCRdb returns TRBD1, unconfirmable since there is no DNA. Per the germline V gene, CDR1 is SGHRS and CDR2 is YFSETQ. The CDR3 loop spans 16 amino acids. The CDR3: CASSPGFHRGNYGYTF.